These 25 T cell receptor beta chains originate from one sample sequenced in a study of T cells after yellow fever vaccination. A single record per CDR3 protein comes from TCRdb applying MiXCR to the 5' RACE reads. The table includes approximately 27,000 distinct CDR3 sequences, approximately 5% detected once. The sequences come from PBMCs, either bulk or a sorted T-cell subset (CD4+, CD8+, memory, or dextramer-sorted; not recorded which), collected 15 days after the yellow fever booster vaccination. These receptors all stem from a man aged 25 to 40 who received the YFV17D yellow fever vaccine.

This clonotype was detected many times. The rearrangement links TRBV19 to TRBJ2-5; 12 bases map to TRBD2. The CDR3 length is 15 residues. The J segment lost 5 bases and the V segment lost 8 bases, leaving 9 bases of the junction unmatched. Germline V lookup: CDR1 LNHDA, CDR2 SQIVND (reference sequence). CDR3 region: CASAPLAGGVETQYF. As DNA, the CDR3 is TGTGCCAGTGCTCCCCTAGCGGGAGGGGTGGAGACCCAGTACTTC.

This clonotype was recorded many times. This chain connects TRBV27 to TRBJ2-7; 9 bases line up with TRBD1. This CDR3 comprises 15 residues. Per germline, CDR1 MNHEY and CDR2 SMNVEV (reference sequence). V was clipped by 2 bases and J by 2 bases; unmatched bases: 4. The CDR3 DNA follows: TGTGCCAGCAGTTTACAAGGGACAGGGACCTACGAGCAGTACTTC. It is translated as CASSLQGTGTYEQYF.

This clonotype was observed at least ten times. This chain connects TRBV4-3 to TRBJ2-7, with D possibly being TRBD1 (6 bases). This CDR3 comprises 13 residues. CDR1 LGHNA and CDR2 YSLEER come from the germline V gene. The V and J ends lost 3 bases and 3 bases respectively, with 9 bases between them. The CDR3 DNA reads as TGCGCCAGCAGCCATTCGGACAGCTACGAGCAGTACTTC. This sequence encodes CASSHSDSYEQYF.

Concerning this clonotype itself: A much larger clonotype is one base distant, so this may be a read error. This rearrangement joins TRBV11-2 to TRBJ2-1, with 11 nucleotides matching TRBD2. Germline V gene data show CDR1 as SGHAT and CDR2 as FQNNGV. V gave up 6 bases and J gave up 4 bases; unmatched junction bases: 5. The CDR3 has 15 residues. The CDR3 loop is CASRPGTSGYNEQFF. The CDR3 nucleotides read TGTGCCAGCAGACCCGGGACTAGCGGATACAATGAGCAGTTCTTC.

This clonotype was seen at least ten times. V gene TRBV5-6 combines with J gene TRBJ2-1; D may match TRBD1 or TRBD2 (5 bases each). CDR1 and CDR2 from the germline V gene are SGHDT and YYEEEE. V gave up 3 bases and J gave up 9 bases, with 22 bases separating them. CDR3 length: 16 residues. The CDR3 loop reads CASSSSGTHLTGEQFF. Here the CDR3 DNA reads TGTGCCAGCAGCTCCTCCGGGACCCACCTAACGGGTGAGCAGTTCTTC.

This clonotype came up many times. The rearrangement uses TRBV6-1 and TRBJ1-5; 7 bases are shared with TRBD1. Germline loops: CDR1 MNHNS, CDR2 SASEGT. CDR3 length: 19 amino acids. The V and J ends lost 4 bases and 2 bases, in that order; junction bases with no gene match: 17. Here the CDR3 reads CASSGYRQGGGSGNQPQHF. The DNA for the CDR3 is TGTGCCAGCAGTGGGTACAGACAGGGAGGAGGATCTGGCAATCAGCCCCAGCATTTT.

This clonotype occurred many times. The chain carries TRBV6-2 or TRBV6-3 and TRBJ1-5; tentatively, D is TRBD1 (6 bases). Germline CDR1 reads MNHEY; CDR2 reads SVGEGT. V lost 7 bases, J lost 4 bases, and 17 bases lay in between. The CDR3 totals 15 residues. Written as DNA, the CDR3 is TGTGCCAGCAACCTCCTCGGGACAAAGAATCAGCCCCAGCATTTT. Its protein is CASNLLGTKNQPQHF.

This clonotype came up many times. V usage is TRBV7-2 and J usage is TRBJ1-6; 7 nucleotides agree with TRBD1. Germline V lookup: CDR1 SGHTA, CDR2 FQGNSA. Trimming removed 5 bases from V and 8 bases from J; junction bases left unmatched: 9. CDR3 length: 15 residues. As DNA, the CDR3 is TGTGCCAGCAGCCTCCGAACAGGGGCTTATTCACCCCTCCACTTT. Protein: CASSLRTGAYSPLHF.

This clonotype was observed at least ten times. The rearrangement uses TRBV4-3 and TRBJ1-1, with 9 nucleotides matching TRBD1. CDR1 and CDR2 from the germline V gene are LGHNA and YSLEER. Trimming at V came to 3 bases and at J to 5 bases, leaving 7 bases not matched to a gene. The CDR3 is 15 residues long. The CDR3 DNA is TGCGCCAGCAGCCAGCTCCGACAGGGGGAGACTGAAGCTTTCTTT. Protein product: CASSQLRQGETEAFF.

This clonotype came up many times. This CDR3 is CASSSHRNEQFF. The DNA of the CDR3 is TGTGCCAGCAGCAGTCACAGGAATGAGCAGTTCTTC. The chain recombines TRBV7-8 with TRBJ2-1, with TRBD1 as a possible D gene (5 bases). The V end was cut by 5 bases, the J end by 7 bases, with 9 bases between. This CDR3 contains 12 residues. Germline V gene sequence: CDR1 SGHVS, CDR2 FQNEAQ.

This clonotype was observed many times. The chain is built from TRBV24-1 and TRBJ2-3, with 9 nucleotides matching TRBD1. J gave up 0 bases and V 6 bases, and 12 bases lay outside the gene matches. The CDR3 totals 18 residues. Looked up from germline, CDR1 is KGHDR and CDR2 is SFDVKD. DNA of the CDR3: TGTGCCACCAGTACTTCTCACGGGACAGGGACTAGCACAGATACGCAGTATTTT. As protein: CATSTSHGTGTSTDTQYF.

This clonotype came up many times. The CDR3 region is CSVKLLDRGEFSGANVLTF. Here the CDR3 DNA reads TGCAGCGTTAAACTCCTAGACAGGGGGGAATTCTCTGGGGCCAACGTCCTGACTTTC. This chain links TRBV29-1 with TRBJ2-6; 9 bases line up with TRBD1. J gave up 0 bases and V 5 bases, and 14 bases lay outside the gene matches. The CDR3 consists of 19 residues. Germline V gives CDR1 SQVTM, CDR2 ANQGSEA.

This clonotype was seen repeatedly, ten times or more. V is TRBV7-9 and J is TRBJ1-4, with a possible D match to TRBD1 (6 bases). This CDR3 has 14 amino acids. V lost 3 bases and J 5 bases, leaving 10 bases between the germline ends. Per the germline V gene, CDR1 is SEHNR and CDR2 is FQNEAQ (reference sequence). The CDR3 loop reads CASSFRTENEKLFF. The CDR3 DNA reads as TGTGCCAGCAGCTTTAGGACAGAGAATGAAAAACTGTTTTTT.

This clonotype appeared many times. The gene calls are TRBV20-1 and TRBJ1-1; 8 bases are a match to TRBD1. CDR3 length: 14 amino acids. After removal of 6 bases from V and 3 bases from J, the junction contained 9 bases not matched to a gene. CDR1 and CDR2 (germline): DFQATT, SNEGSKA (reference sequence). The CDR3 loop is CSARTGRRDTEAFF. CDR3 in DNA: TGCAGTGCCAGGACAGGGAGAAGGGACACTGAAGCTTTCTTT.

Many counts were recorded for this clonotype. The gene calls are TRBV7-8 and TRBJ2-7; D is possibly TRBD1 or TRBD2 (5 bases each). CDR3 length: 15 residues. V was trimmed by 0 bases and J by 3 bases, leaving 12 bases between them. The germline CDR1 and CDR2 sequences are SGHVS and FQNEAQ. For the CDR3, the DNA is TGTGCCAGCAGCTTAGCGGAGAGGGGCCGCTACGAGCAGTACTTC. Protein sequence: CASSLAERGRYEQYF.

This clonotype came up many times. This chain connects TRBV6-1 to TRBJ1-2; maybe TRBD1 (6 bases). Trimming shortened V by 10 bases and J by 8 bases, and 17 bases separated the two germline ends. The CDR3 length is 12 residues. Germline V gene sequence: CDR1 MNHNS, CDR2 SASEGT. The DNA of the CDR3 is TGTGCCACAACCGTAACAGGGCGCGGCTACACCTTC. This gives the protein CATTVTGRGYTF.

This clonotype showed up many times. The chain has TRBV7-9 and TRBJ2-7, with 9 bases matching TRBD2. J was trimmed by 2 bases and V by 5 bases; bases with no gene match: 13. Germline V gene lookup returns CDR1 SEHNR and CDR2 FQNEAQ (reference sequence). The CDR3 totals 17 residues. CDR3 DNA sequence: TGTGCCAGCAGCCAATCTGGAAGCGGGAGGACTCCCTACGAGCAGTACTTC. Residues: CASSQSGSGRTPYEQYF.

This clonotype has at least ten counts. V and J are TRBV20-1 and TRBJ2-7; 12 bases are shared with TRBD2. Trimming at V came to 4 bases and at J to 0 bases, leaving 4 bases not matched to a gene. The germline gives CDR1 DFQATT, CDR2 SNEGSKA (reference sequence). The CDR3 has 15 amino acids. Here the CDR3 DNA reads TGCAGTGCTAAACGGACTAGCGGGACCTCCTACGAGCAGTACTTC. Translation: CSAKRTSGTSYEQYF.

In this sample, this clonotype turned up many times. This sequence joins TRBV4-2 and TRBJ2-5, with no clear D. Between the trimmed V and J ends, which lost 1 base and 1 base, there was a span of 13 bases. The CDR3 has 16 amino acids. Germline CDR1 LGHNA, CDR2 YNFKEQ. CDR3 protein: CASSQADKLLQETQYF. For the CDR3, the DNA is TGTGCCAGCAGCCAAGCGGATAAACTACTCCAAGAGACCCAGTACTTC.

This clonotype was counted at least ten times. V gene TRBV5-1 combines with J gene TRBJ1-5; the D is unclear. The germline CDR1 and CDR2 sequences are SGHRS and YFSETQ. The CDR3 length is 13 residues. Deletions cut 0 bases from V and 5 bases from J, with 6 bases between. CDR3 nucleotides: TGCGCCAGCAGCTTGGGTCTGGATCAGCCCCAGCATTTT. This sequence encodes CASSLGLDQPQHF.

The chain employs TRBV12-3 or TRBV12-4 and TRBJ2-7; D might be TRBD1 or TRBD2, each matching 6 bases. The CDR3 sequence is 19 residues long. V lost 5 bases and J 1 base, leaving 27 bases between the germline ends. The CDR3 sequence is CASSPPPGAGVSRSYEQYF. In DNA, the CDR3 is TGTGCCAGCAGTCCCCCCCCGGGGGCGGGCGTGAGTCGATCCTACGAGCAGTACTTC.

This clonotype was observed many times. The CDR3: CSAKLAGAYNEQFF. CDR3 sequence (DNA): TGCAGTGCTAAACTAGCGGGGGCCTACAATGAGCAGTTCTTC. V gene TRBV20-1 combines with J gene TRBJ2-1; 11 nucleotides agree with TRBD2. The CDR3 consists of 14 residues. CDR1 DFQATT and CDR2 SNEGSKA come from the germline V gene (reference sequence). Germline trimming cut 4 bases from V and 2 bases from J; bases unmatched to any gene: 1.

The sample holds many counts of this clonotype. This chain connects TRBV29-1 to TRBJ1-4, with D perhaps matching TRBD1 (5 bases). Germline loops: CDR1 SQVTM, CDR2 ANQGSEA. This CDR3 is built from 13 residues. V lost 2 bases and J 6 bases, leaving 10 bases between the germline ends. In DNA, the CDR3 is TGCAGCGTTGAAAAAGGGGCTGATGAAAAACTGTTTTTT. Encoded protein: CSVEKGADEKLFF.

This clonotype was counted ten times or more. The CDR3 spells CASSRDREGGYTF. CDR3 sequence (DNA): TGTGCCAGCAGCCGGGACAGGGAGGGTGGCTACACCTTC. The V and J genes are TRBV7-2 and TRBJ1-2; 9 nucleotides align to TRBD1. The CDR3 sequence is 13 residues long. From germline, CDR1 is SGHTA and CDR2 FQGNSA. Trimming at V came to 5 bases and at J to 7 bases, leaving 5 bases not matched to a gene.

The table lists this clonotype with many counts. The chain has TRBV12-3 or TRBV12-4 and TRBJ2-5; TRBD2 matches 7 bases. The CDR3 has 14 amino acids. The V segment lost 4 bases and the J segment 2 bases; nucleotides outside the gene matches: 4. In nucleotides, the CDR3 is TGTGCCAGCAGTTCGAGTAGCGGGCAAGAGACCCAGTACTTC. Protein product: CASSSSSGQETQYF.